This T cell receptor beta chain was sequenced in a study of T cells expressing NK-cell markers. Regarding the study as a whole: The contribution of dominant NKG2C+ clonotypes to CD8+ T cells in five to seven donors was roughly 1.0-7.5%.

This CDR3 contains 13 residues. The germline CDR1 and CDR2 sequences are MNHNY and SVGAGI (reference sequence). Remarks on this clonotype: Its antigen is not known.

TCRdb reprocessed the 5' RACE reads; each CDR3 protein has one entry and no DNA is given. The sample totals about 260,000 distinct CDR3 sequences. This sequence joins TRBV6-6 and TRBJ1-1; absent DNA, TCRdb's TRBD1 call cannot be checked. This receptor was taken from a man younger than 30 in good health. Sequenced: blood T cells: a sorted CD56 or NKG2C T cell subset, CD4+ or CD8+ T cells, or bulk PBMC T cells (not recorded which). The CDR3 is CASSPRDRLEAFF.